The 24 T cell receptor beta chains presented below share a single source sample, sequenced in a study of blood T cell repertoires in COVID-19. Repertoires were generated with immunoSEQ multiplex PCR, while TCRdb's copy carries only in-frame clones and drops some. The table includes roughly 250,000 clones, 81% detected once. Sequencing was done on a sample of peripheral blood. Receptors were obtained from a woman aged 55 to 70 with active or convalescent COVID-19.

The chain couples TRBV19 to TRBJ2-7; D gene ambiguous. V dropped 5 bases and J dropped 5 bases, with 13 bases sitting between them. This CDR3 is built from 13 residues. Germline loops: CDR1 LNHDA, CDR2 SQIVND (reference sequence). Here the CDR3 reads CASSSTRSDEQYF. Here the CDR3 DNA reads TGTGCCAGTAGTTCGACCAGGTCCGACGAGCAGTACTTC.

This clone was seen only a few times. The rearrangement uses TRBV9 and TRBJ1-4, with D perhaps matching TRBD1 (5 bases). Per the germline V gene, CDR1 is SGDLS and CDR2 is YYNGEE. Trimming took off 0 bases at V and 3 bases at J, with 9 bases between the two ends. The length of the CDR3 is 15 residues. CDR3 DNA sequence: TGTGCCAGCAGCGTAGGACAGTTCGCTAATGAAAAACTGTTTTTT. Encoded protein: CASSVGQFANEKLFF. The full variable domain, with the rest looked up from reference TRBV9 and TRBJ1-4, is DSGVTQTPKHLITATGQRVTLRCSPRSGDLSVYWYQQSLDQGLQFLIQYYNGEERAKGNILERFSAQQFPDLHSELNLSSLELGDSALYFCASSVGQFANEKLFFGSGTQLSVL.

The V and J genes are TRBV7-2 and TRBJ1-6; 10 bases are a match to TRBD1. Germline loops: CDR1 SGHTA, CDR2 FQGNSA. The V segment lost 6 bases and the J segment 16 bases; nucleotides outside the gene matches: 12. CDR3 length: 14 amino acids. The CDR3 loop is CASRYRDRGFPLHF. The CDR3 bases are TGTGCCAGCAGATACCGGGACAGGGGCTTCCCTCTCCACTTT.

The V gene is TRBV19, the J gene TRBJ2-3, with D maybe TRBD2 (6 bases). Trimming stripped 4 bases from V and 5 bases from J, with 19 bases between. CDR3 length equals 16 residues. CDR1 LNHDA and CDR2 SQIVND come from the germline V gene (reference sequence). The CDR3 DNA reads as TGTGCCAGTAGTAGACCAGGACTACCGGTTGGAGATACGCAGTATTTT. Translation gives CASSRPGLPVGDTQYF. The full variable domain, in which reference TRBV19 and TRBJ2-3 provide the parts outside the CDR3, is DGGITQSPKYLFRKEGQNVTLSCEQNLNHDAMYWYRQDPGQGLRLIYYSQIVNDFQKGDIAEGYSVSREKKESFPLTVTSAQKNPTAFYLCASSRPGLPVGDTQYFGPGTRLTVL.

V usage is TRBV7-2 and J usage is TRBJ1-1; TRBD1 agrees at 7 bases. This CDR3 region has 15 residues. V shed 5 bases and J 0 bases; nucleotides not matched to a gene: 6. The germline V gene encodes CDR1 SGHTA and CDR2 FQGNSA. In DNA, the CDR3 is TGTGCCAGCAGCCAAACAGGGACAGTGAACACTGAAGCTTTCTTT. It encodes CASSQTGTVNTEAFF.

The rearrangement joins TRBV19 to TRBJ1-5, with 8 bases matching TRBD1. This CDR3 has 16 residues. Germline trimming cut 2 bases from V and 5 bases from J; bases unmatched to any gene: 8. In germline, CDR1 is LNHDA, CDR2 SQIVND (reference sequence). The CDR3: CASSITAGGPYQPQHF. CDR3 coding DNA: TGTGCCAGTAGTATAACGGCAGGGGGCCCATATCAGCCCCAGCATTTT.

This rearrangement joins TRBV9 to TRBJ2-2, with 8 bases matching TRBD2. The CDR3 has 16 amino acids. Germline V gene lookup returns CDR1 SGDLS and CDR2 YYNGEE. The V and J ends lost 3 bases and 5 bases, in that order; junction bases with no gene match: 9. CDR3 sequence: CASSASGGPRTGELFF. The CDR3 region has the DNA TGTGCCAGCAGCGCCTCGGGGGGGCCGAGGACCGGGGAGCTGTTTTTT.

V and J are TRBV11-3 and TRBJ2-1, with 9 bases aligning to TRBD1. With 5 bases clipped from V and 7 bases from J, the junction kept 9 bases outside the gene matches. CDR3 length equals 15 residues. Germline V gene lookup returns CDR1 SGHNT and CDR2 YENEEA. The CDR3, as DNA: TGTGCCAGCAGCCTGGGGACAGGGACGAGGAATGAGCAGTTCTTC. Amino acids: CASSLGTGTRNEQFF.

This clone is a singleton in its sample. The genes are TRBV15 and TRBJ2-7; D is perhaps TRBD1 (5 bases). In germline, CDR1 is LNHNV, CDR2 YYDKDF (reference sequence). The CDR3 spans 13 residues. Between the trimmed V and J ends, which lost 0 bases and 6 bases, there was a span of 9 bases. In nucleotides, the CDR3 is TGTGCCACCAGCAGAGATCCAGGGCCCGAGCAGTACTTC. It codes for CATSRDPGPEQYF.

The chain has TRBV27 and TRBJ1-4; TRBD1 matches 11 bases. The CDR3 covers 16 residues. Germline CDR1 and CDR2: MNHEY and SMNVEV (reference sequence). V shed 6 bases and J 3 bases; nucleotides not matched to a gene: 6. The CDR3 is CASRRTGGPANEKLFF. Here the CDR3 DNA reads TGTGCCAGCAGGCGGACAGGGGGCCCGGCTAATGAAAAACTGTTTTTT.

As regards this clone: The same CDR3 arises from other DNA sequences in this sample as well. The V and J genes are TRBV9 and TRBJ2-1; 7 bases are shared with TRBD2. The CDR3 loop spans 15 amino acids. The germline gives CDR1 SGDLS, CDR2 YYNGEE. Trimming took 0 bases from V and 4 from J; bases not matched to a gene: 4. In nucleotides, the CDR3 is TGTGCCAGCAGCGTAGTGGGGGGGAGTTACAATGAGCAGTTCTTC. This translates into CASSVVGGSYNEQFF.

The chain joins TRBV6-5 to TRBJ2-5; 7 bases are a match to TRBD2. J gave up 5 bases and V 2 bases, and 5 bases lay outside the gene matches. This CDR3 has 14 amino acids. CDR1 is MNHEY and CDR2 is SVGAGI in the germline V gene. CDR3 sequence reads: CASSYPGGDETQYF. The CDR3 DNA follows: TGTGCCAGCAGTTACCCTGGGGGGGACGAGACCCAGTACTTC.

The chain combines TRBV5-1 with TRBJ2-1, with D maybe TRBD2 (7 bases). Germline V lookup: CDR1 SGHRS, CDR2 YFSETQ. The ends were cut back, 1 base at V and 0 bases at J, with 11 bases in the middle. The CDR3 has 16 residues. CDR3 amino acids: CASSLRGGPSYNEQFF. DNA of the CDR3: TGCGCCAGCAGCTTGAGGGGGGGGCCCTCCTACAATGAGCAGTTCTTC. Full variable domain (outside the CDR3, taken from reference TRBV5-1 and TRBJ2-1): KAGVTQTPRYLIKTRGQQVTLSCSPISGHRSVSWYQQTPGQGLQFLFEYFSETQRNKGNFPGRFSGRQFSNSRSEMNVSTLELGDSALYLCASSLRGGPSYNEQFFGPGTRLTVL.

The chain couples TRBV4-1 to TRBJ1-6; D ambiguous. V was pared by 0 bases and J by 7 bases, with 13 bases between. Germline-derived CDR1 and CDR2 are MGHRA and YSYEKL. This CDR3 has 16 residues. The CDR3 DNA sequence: TGCGCCAGCAGCCAAGATAGCGCTCCCGGAAATTCACCCCTCCACTTT. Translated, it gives CASSQDSAPGNSPLHF.

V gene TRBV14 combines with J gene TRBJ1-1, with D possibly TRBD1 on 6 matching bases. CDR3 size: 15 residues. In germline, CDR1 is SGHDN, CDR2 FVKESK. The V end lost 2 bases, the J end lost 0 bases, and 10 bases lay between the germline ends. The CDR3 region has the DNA TGTGCCAGCAGCCAACTGGACAGCTTGAACACTGAAGCTTTCTTT. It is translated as CASSQLDSLNTEAFF.

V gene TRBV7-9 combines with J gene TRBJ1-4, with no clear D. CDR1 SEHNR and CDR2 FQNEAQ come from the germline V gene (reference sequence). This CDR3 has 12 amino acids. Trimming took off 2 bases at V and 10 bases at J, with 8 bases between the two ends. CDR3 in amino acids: CASSLHTGKLFF. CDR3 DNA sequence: TGTGCCAGCAGCTTACATACGGGAAAACTGTTTTTT.

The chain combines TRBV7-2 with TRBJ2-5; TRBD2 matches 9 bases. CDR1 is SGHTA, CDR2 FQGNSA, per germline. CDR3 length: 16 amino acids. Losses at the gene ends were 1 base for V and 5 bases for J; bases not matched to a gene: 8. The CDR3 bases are TGTGCCAGCAGCTTAGGTCTCGGCGGGGGGGGTGAGACCCAGTACTTC. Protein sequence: CASSLGLGGGGETQYF.

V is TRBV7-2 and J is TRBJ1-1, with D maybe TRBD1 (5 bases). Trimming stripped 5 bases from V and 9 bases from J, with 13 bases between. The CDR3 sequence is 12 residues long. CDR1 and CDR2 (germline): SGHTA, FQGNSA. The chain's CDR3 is CASSAGPLQAFF. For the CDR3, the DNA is TGTGCCAGCAGCGCGGGACCTCTCCAAGCTTTCTTT.

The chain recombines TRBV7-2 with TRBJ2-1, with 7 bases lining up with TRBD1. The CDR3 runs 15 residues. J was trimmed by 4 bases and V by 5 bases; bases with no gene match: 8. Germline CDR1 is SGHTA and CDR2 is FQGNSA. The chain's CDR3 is CASSQLRGRYNEQFF. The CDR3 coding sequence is TGTGCCAGCAGCCAATTGAGGGGGCGGTACAATGAGCAGTTCTTC.

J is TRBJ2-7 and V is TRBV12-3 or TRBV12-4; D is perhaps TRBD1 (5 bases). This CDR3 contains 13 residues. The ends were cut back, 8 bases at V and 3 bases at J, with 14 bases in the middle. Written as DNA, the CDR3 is TGTGCCAGCTCCCGGACAATCGGCTACGAGCAGTACTTC. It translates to CASSRTIGYEQYF.

The CDR3 reads CASTWGDTEAFF. The CDR3 nucleotides are TGTGCCAGCACCTGGGGGGACACTGAAGCTTTCTTT. This sequence joins TRBV7-9 and TRBJ1-1; a possible D gene is TRBD1 (5 bases). V was trimmed by 7 bases and J by 3 bases, leaving 9 bases between them. Germline V CDR1 and CDR2: SEHNR, FQNEAQ (reference sequence). The CDR3 has 12 residues.

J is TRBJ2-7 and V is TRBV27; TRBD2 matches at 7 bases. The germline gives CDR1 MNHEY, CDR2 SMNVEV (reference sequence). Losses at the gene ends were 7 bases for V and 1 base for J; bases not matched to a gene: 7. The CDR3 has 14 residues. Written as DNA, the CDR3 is TGTGCCAGCACCAAGGGAGGGGTATCCTACGAGCAGTACTTC. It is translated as CASTKGGVSYEQYF.

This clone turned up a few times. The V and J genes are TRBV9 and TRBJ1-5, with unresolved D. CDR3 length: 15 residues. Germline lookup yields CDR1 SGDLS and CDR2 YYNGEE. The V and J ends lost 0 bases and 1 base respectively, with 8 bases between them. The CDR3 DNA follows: TGTGCCAGCAGCGTAGGGCCCACGAGCAATCAGCCCCAGCATTTT. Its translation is CASSVGPTSNQPQHF.

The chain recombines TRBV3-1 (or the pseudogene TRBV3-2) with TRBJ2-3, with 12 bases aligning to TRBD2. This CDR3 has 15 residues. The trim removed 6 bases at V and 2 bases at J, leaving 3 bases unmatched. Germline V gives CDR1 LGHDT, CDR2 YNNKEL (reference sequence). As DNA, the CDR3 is TGTGCCAGCAGTCGGACTAGCGGGAACACAGATACGCAGTATTTT. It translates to CASSRTSGNTDTQYF.